Shown below are 10 T cell receptor beta chains from a single sample sequenced in a study (dated by TCRdb to 2015 to 2016). The library came from RT-PCR. TCRdb shows the sequencer as Illumina MiSeq. TCRdb itself trimmed the public reads at Q25 with fastp, ran MiXCR and retained productive beta chains. Entries that share a CDR3 protein sequence are merged under the most common genes and DNA. Recorded for this sample are approximately 720,000 distinct CDR3 sequences; 14% of them occurred a single time. The ten largest clones capture roughly 3.9% of the sample. Source material: memory CD4+ T cells from blood. These receptor sequences come from a female donor in good health, serving as a healthy control.

There are many counts of this clonotype. The gene calls are TRBV7-2 and TRBJ2-5; tentative D call: TRBD2 (5 bases). With 6 bases removed from V and 3 bases from J, the gap between germline ends came to 20 bases. The CDR3 contains 16 residues. Looked up from germline, CDR1 is SGHTA and CDR2 is FQGNSA. The CDR3 DNA sequence: TGTGCCAGCAGACCGACGGAGGCCACATATAAAGAGACCCAGTACTTC. Residues: CASRPTEATYKETQYF.

This clonotype was counted a few times. The chain carries TRBV28 and TRBJ2-5; a weak D match, TRBD2 (5 bases). Germline V gene sequence: CDR1 MDHEN, CDR2 SYDVKM. The CDR3 spans 12 residues. V was pared by 3 bases and J by 6 bases, with 8 bases between. CDR3 residues: CASSLEEKTQYF. DNA for the CDR3: TGTGCCAGCAGTTTGGAGGAAAAGACCCAGTACTTC.

The chain is built from TRBV18 and TRBJ2-3; D not certain. Trimming took off 3 bases at V and 5 bases at J, with 6 bases between the two ends. The germline CDR1 and CDR2 sequences are KGHSH and LQKENI. The CDR3 totals 12 residues. The CDR3 DNA is TGTGCCAGCTCACCGAACGAAGATACGCAGTATTTT. This gives the protein CASSPNEDTQYF. The whole variable domain, filled in from reference TRBV18 and TRBJ2-3, reads NAGVMQNPRHLVRRRGQEARLRCSPMKGHSHVYWYRQLPEEGLKFMVYLQKENIIDESGMPKERFSAEFPKEGPSILRIQQVVRGDSAAYFCASSPNEDTQYFGPGTRLTVL.

The genes are TRBV7-2 and TRBJ2-4; no definite D call. The V end was cut by 5 bases, the J end by 2 bases, with 16 bases between. Germline V gene data show CDR1 as SGHTA and CDR2 as FQGNSA. The CDR3 spans 16 residues. In DNA, the CDR3 is TGTGCCAGCAGCCCACACTACCCCTATTCCAAAAACATTCAGTACTTC. Translating gives CASSPHYPYSKNIQYF.

This clonotype was seen a handful of times. V gene TRBV9 combines with J gene TRBJ2-5, with a tentative D call TRBD1 (5 bases). Germline V gene sequence: CDR1 SGDLS, CDR2 YYNGEE. The CDR3 is made up of 15 amino acids. Trimming took 1 base from V and 5 from J, leaving 15 bases between them. Here the CDR3 reads CASSVPRSGSETQYF. CDR3 coding DNA: TGTGCCAGCAGCGTACCCCGCTCAGGGTCCGAGACCCAGTACTTC.

This clonotype was seen a few times. The gene calls are TRBV20-1 and TRBJ2-1; D is unclear. Trimming took 8 bases from V and 4 from J, leaving 12 bases between them. CDR3 length: 12 amino acids. CDR1 is DFQATT and CDR2 is SNEGSKA in the germline V gene (reference sequence). The chain's CDR3 is CSFHTGYNEQFF. The CDR3 nucleotides are TGCAGTTTCCACACGGGTTACAATGAGCAGTTCTTC.

This chain joins TRBV9 and TRBJ1-1; no firm D call. CDR1 SGDLS and CDR2 YYNGEE come from the germline V gene. V lost 3 bases to trimming and J lost 5 bases, with 14 bases between them. This CDR3 is built from 14 residues. This CDR3 is CASSGSGVGTEAFF. Here the CDR3 DNA reads TGTGCCAGCAGCGGGAGCGGGGTAGGGACTGAAGCTTTCTTT.

This clonotype was recorded a few times. DNA for the CDR3: TGTGCCAGCAGCCAAATACAGGTTTCTGGAAACACCATATATTTT. Translated: CASSQIQVSGNTIYF. The genes are TRBV4-2 and TRBJ1-3, with D perhaps matching TRBD1 (5 bases). The germline V gene has CDR1 LGHNA and CDR2 YNFKEQ. This CDR3 has 15 amino acids. Trimming took off 2 bases at V and 1 base at J, with 9 bases between the two ends.

This clonotype was found many times. V is TRBV5-1 and J is TRBJ2-3; 12 bases are shared with TRBD2. The V segment lost 2 bases and the J segment 7 bases; nucleotides outside the gene matches: 8. Per the germline V gene, CDR1 is SGHRS and CDR2 is YFSETQ. CDR3 length: 16 amino acids. CDR3 region: CASSLTLAGGPNTQYF. The CDR3 DNA sequence: TGCGCCAGCAGCTTAACCCTAGCGGGAGGGCCTAATACGCAGTATTTT.

There are many counts of this clonotype. The CDR3 DNA reads as TGCAGTGCCCGGAGAGGGGTAACAGATACGCAGTATTTT. This translates into CSARRGVTDTQYF. This sequence joins TRBV20-1 and TRBJ2-3; D may be TRBD1 or TRBD2 (5 bases each). The CDR3 spans 13 residues. Germline V gene sequence: CDR1 DFQATT, CDR2 SNEGSKA (reference sequence). V was pared by 6 bases and J by 3 bases, with 13 bases between.